The entry below describes one T cell receptor (beta chain). Germline CDR1 and CDR2: SGHRS and YFSETQ. This CDR3 comprises 18 residues. J gave up 0 bases and V 5 bases, and 14 bases lay outside the gene matches. This record comes from a study of shared clonotypes between healthy human individuals. Measured with immunoSEQ multiplex PCR; TCRdb has only the in-frame clones, and not every one. The sample yields some 630,000 clones, about two thirds seen once. The origin of this receptor is a woman in her thirties in good health. The chain has TRBV5-1 and TRBJ2-1; the match to TRBD2 covers 7 bases. Sequenced material: memory CD4+ T cells sorted from blood. Subset of the sample: CD45RA-negative fraction. The CDR3 bases are TGCGCCAGCAGGAGGGGAATGACTAGCCCGAGCTCCTACAATGAGCAGTTCTTC. It yields the protein CASRRGMTSPSSYNEQFF.